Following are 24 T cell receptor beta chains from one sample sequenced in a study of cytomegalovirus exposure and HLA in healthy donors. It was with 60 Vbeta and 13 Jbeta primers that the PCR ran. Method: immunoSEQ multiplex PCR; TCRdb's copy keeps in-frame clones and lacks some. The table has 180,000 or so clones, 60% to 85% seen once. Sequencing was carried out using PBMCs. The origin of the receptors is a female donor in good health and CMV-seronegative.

The CDR3 sequence is CASSSVGRGEVGTEAFF. For the CDR3, the DNA is TGTGCCAGCAGCTCCGTGGGCCGGGGAGAGGTGGGCACTGAAGCTTTCTTT. The rearrangement links TRBV11-2 to TRBJ1-1; D not resolved. Germline V CDR1 and CDR2: SGHAT, FQNNGV. The length of the CDR3 is 17 residues. The V gene lost 4 bases and the J gene lost 4 bases, with 22 bases spanning the gap.

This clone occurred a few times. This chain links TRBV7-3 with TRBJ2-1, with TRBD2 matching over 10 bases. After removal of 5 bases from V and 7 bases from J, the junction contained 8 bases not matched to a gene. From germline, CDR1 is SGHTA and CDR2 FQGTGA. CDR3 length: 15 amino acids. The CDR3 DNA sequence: TGTGCCAGCAGCCCAGCGGGGGGGCCGGGTAATGAGCAGTTCTTC. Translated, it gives CASSPAGGPGNEQFF.

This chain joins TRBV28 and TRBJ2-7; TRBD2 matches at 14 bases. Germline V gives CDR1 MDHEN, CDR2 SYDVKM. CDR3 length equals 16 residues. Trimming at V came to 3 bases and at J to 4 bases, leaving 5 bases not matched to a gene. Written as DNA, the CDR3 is TGTGCCAGCAGTTTTGGGACTAGCGGGGGCCTATACGAGCAGTACTTC. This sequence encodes CASSFGTSGGLYEQYF.

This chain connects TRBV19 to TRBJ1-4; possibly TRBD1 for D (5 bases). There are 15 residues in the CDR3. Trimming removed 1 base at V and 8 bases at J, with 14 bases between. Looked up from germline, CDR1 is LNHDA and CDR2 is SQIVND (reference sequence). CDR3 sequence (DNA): TGTGCCAGTAGTATAGGGGGAGGGGTCGGCGAAAAACTGTTTTTT. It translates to CASSIGGGVGEKLFF.

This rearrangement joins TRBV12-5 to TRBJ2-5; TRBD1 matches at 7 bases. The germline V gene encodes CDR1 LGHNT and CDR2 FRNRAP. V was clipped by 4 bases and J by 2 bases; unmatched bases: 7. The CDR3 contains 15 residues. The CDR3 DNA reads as TGTGCTAGTGGTTCGAACACGGGACAGCAAGAGACCCAGTACTTC. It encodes CASGSNTGQQETQYF.

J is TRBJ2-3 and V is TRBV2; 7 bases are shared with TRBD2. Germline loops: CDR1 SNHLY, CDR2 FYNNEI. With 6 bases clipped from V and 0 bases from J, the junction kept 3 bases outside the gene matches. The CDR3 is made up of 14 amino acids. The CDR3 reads CASRSRESTDTQYF. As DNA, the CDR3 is TGTGCCAGCAGGTCGCGGGAGAGCACAGATACGCAGTATTTT.

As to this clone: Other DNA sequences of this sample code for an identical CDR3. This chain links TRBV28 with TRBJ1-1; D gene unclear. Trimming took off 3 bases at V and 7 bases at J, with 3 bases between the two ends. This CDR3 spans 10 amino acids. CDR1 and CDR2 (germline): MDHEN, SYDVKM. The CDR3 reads CASSFREAFF. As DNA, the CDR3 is TGTGCCAGCAGTTTCCGTGAAGCTTTCTTT.

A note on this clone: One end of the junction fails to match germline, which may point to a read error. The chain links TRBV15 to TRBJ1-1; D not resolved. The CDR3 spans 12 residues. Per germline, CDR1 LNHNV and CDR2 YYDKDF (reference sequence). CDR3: CATNRQNTEAFF. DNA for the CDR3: TGTGCCACCAACAGACAGAACACTGAAGCTTTCTTT.

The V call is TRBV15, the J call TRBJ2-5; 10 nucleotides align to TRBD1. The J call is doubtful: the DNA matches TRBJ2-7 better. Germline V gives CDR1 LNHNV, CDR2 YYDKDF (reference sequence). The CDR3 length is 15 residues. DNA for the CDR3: TGTGCCACCAGCAGGCCGGGACAGGGGTTCCACGAGCAGTACTTC. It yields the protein CATSRPGQGFHEQYF.

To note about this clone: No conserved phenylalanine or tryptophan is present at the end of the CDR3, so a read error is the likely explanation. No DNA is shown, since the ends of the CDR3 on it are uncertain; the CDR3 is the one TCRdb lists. The CDR3 spells CASSGDSGRAQL. The chain has TRBV2 and TRBJ2-3; TRBD1, the table's D call, lacks a check against the DNA. The CDR3 sequence runs 12 residues, both termini included. CDR1 SNHLY and CDR2 FYNNEI come from the germline V gene.

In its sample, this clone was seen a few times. DNA for the CDR3: TGTGCCAGCAGTTTAGACAGGGAAGAGACCCAGTACTTC. It codes for CASSLDREETQYF. The chain links TRBV28 to TRBJ2-5; the match to TRBD1 covers 7 bases. Trimming cost V 2 bases and J 3 bases; bases outside gene matches: 0. This CDR3 is built from 13 residues. The V gene's germline CDR1 is MDHEN and CDR2 SYDVKM.

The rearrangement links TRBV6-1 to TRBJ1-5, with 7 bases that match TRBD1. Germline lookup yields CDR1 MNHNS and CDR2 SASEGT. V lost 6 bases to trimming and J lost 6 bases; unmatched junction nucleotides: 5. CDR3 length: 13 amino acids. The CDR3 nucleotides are TGTGCCAGCAGCCGACAGGGATTTCAGCCCCAGCATTTT. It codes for CASSRQGFQPQHF.

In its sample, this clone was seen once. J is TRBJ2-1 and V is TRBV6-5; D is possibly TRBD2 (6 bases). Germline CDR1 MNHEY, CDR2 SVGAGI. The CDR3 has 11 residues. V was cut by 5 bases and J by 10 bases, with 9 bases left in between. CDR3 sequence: CASSKLAEQFF. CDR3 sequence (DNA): TGTGCCAGCAGTAAACTAGCCGAGCAGTTCTTC.

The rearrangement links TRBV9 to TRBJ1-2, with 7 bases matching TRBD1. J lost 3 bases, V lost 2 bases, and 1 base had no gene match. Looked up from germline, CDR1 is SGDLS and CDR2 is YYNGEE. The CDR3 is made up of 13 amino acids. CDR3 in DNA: TGTGCCAGCAGCGTCGGACAGGACTATGGCTACACCTTC. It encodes CASSVGQDYGYTF.

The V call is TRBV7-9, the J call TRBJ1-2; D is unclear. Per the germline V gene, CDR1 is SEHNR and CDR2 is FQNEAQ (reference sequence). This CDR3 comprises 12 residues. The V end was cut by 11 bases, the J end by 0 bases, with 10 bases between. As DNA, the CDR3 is TGTGCCGTAACAGCCGCTAACTATGGCTACACCTTC. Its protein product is CAVTAANYGYTF. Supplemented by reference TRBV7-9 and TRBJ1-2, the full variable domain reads DTGVSQNPRHKITKRGQNVTFRCDPISEHNRLYWYRQTLGQGPEFLTYFQNEAQLEKSRLLSDRFSAERPKGSFSTLEIQRTEQGDSAMYLCAVTAANYGYTFGSGTRLTVV.

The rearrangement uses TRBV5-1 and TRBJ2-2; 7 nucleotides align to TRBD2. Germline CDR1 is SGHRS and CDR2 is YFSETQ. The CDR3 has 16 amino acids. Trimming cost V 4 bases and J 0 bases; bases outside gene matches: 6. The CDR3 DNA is TGCGCCAGCAGCGCGGGACTACCCGCGAACACCGGGGAGCTGTTTTTT. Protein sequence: CASSAGLPANTGELFF.

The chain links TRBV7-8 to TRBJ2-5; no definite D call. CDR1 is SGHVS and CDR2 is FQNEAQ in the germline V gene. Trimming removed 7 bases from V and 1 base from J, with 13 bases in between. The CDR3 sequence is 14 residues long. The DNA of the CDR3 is TGTGCCAGCAACCCGGCGGATCCCCAAGAGACCCAGTACTTC. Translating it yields CASNPADPQETQYF. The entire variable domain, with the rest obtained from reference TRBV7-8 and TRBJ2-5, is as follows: GAGVSQSPRYKVAKRGQDVALRCDPISGHVSLFWYQQALGQGPEFLTYFQNEAQLDKSGLPSDRFFAERPEGSVSTLKIQRTQQEDSAVYLCASNPADPQETQYFGPGTRLLVL.

The chain's CDR3 is CAISEYRDSSYNSPLHF. CDR3 DNA: TGTGCCATCAGTGAGTACCGGGACAGCTCCTATAATTCACCCCTCCACTTT. V is TRBV10-3 and J is TRBJ1-6; 7 nucleotides agree with TRBD1. Germline V gene sequence: CDR1 ENHRY, CDR2 SYGVKD. This CDR3 has 17 residues. Trimming at V came to 1 base and at J to 0 bases, leaving 3 bases not matched to a gene.

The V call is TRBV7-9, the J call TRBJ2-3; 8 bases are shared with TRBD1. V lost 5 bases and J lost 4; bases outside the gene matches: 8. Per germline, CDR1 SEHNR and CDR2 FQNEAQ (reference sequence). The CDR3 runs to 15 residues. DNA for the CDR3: TGTGCCAGCAGCCCTGGACAGGGTGGCGCAGATACGCAGTATTTT. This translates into CASSPGQGGADTQYF.

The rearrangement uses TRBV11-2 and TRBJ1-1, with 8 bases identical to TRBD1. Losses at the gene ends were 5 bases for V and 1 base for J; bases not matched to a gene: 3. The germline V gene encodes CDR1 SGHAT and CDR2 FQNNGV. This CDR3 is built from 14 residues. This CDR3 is CASSRDRGNTEAFF. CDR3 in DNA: TGTGCCAGCAGCAGAGACAGGGGGAACACTGAAGCTTTCTTT.

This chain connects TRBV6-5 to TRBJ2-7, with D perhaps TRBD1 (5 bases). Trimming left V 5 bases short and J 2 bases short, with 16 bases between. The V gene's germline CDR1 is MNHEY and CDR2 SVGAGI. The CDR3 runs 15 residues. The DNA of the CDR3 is TGTGCCAGCAGTACTCACTTCCAGGGTGCCTACGAGCAGTACTTC. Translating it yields CASSTHFQGAYEQYF.

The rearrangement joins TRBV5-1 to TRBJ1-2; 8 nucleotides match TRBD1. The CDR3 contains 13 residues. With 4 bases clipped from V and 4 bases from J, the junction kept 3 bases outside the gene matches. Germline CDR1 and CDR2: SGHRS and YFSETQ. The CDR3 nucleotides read TGCGCCAGCAGCGTACAGGGGGGCTATGGCTACACCTTC. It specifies CASSVQGGYGYTF.

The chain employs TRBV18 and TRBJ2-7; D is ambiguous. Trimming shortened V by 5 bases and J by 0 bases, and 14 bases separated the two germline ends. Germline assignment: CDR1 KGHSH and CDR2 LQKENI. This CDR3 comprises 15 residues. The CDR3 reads CASSSGVSSSYEQYF. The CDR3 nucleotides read TGTGCCAGCTCATCCGGAGTTTCCAGCTCCTACGAGCAGTACTTC.

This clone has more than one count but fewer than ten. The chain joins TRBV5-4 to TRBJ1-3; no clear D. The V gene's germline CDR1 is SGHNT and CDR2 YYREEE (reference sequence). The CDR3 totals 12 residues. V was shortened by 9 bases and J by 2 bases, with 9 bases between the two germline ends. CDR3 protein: CATRGTGNTIYF. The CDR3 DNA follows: TGTGCCACGCGAGGGACTGGAAACACCATATATTTT. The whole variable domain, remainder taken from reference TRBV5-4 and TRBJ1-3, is ETGVTQSPTHLIKTRGQQVTLRCSSQSGHNTVSWYQQALGQGPQFIFQYYREEENGRGNFPPRFSGLQFPNYSSELNVNALELDDSALYLCATRGTGNTIYFGEGSWLTVV.